This T cell receptor beta chain stems from a study of CD8+ T cells in alopecia areata. Overall study: Oral tofacitinib (5 to 10 mg twice daily) was administered to treated patients.

With V trimmed by 6 bases and J by 8 bases, 6 bases remained unmatched. CDR3 size: 13 residues. CDR1 and CDR2 from the germline V gene are SQVTM and ANQGSEA. RNA was extracted and reverse transcribed into cDNA as the sequencing template. Only in-frame clones appear in the TCRdb table, and some are missing; sequencing was by immunoSEQ multiplex PCR. The sample includes some 170,000 clones, 59% of them seen just once. The receptor was derived from a human donor with alopecia areata. The material sequenced was CD4+ T cells sorted from blood, taken at week 0. The chain links TRBV29-1 to TRBJ2-1; 11 bases align to TRBD2. The CDR3 protein is CSVDSGGADEQFF. DNA of the CDR3: TGCAGCGTGGATAGCGGGGGGGCTGATGAGCAGTTCTTC.